These 14 T cell receptor beta chains were all obtained from the same sample, sequenced in a study of cytomegalovirus exposure and HLA in healthy donors (dated by TCRdb to 2017 to 2019). Library construction relied on the immunoSEQ multiplex PCR assay. The multiplex PCR relied on a mix of 60 forward primers for TCR Vbeta segments and 13 reverse primers for TCR Jbeta segments. The immuneACCESS repertoire file appears here via TCRdb, limited to in-frame rearrangements. These files lack a portion of the clones; in checked studies, under half of the deficit traces to unresolved V genes, and the cause of the others is not known. Here the sample has about 160,000 clones; 65% to 85% occur a single time. The top ten clones comprise around 6.6% of the sample. Sequenced sample: PBMCs. These receptors were obtained from a male donor in good health and CMV-seropositive.

The chain carries TRBV12-5 and TRBJ2-2; TRBD1 might be the D (5 bases). CDR3 length: 16 amino acids. The germline V gene has CDR1 LGHNT and CDR2 FRNRAP. Trimming shortened V by 7 bases and J by 4 bases, and 19 bases separated the two germline ends. The CDR3 spells CASVRSASGPTGELFF. The DNA for the CDR3 is TGTGCTAGTGTCCGGAGCGCGTCAGGGCCCACCGGGGAGCTGTTTTTT.

The J gene is TRBJ2-1, the V gene TRBV18, with TRBD2 identical over 8 bases. There are 16 residues in the CDR3. Per germline, CDR1 KGHSH and CDR2 LQKENI. J gave up 0 bases and V 5 bases, and 6 bases lay outside the gene matches. The CDR3 DNA sequence: TGTGCCAGCTCAGACCAACTAGCGGACTCCTACAATGAGCAGTTCTTC. Translated, it gives CASSDQLADSYNEQFF.

The chain employs TRBV30 and TRBJ2-1, with D possibly being TRBD2 (6 bases). Germline values: CDR1 GTSNPN, CDR2 SVGIG (reference sequence). Trimming stripped 5 bases from V and 8 bases from J, with 13 bases between. The CDR3 has 12 residues. CDR3 nucleotides: TGTGCCTGGGGGACTGACAGCGATGAGCAGTTCTTC. Translation gives CAWGTDSDEQFF. Using reference TRBV30 and TRBJ2-1 for the parts outside the CDR3, the full variable domain is SQTIHQWPATLVQPVGSPLSLECTVEGTSNPNLYWYRQAAGRGLQLLFYSVGIGQISSEVPQNLSASRPQDRQFILSSKKLLLSDSGFYLCAWGTDSDEQFFGPGTRLTVL.

The chain uses TRBV7-9 and TRBJ2-3; no clear D gene. The V gene lost 3 bases and the J gene lost 3 bases, with 7 bases spanning the gap. The CDR3 contains 13 residues. CDR1 and CDR2 from the germline V gene are SEHNR and FQNEAQ (reference sequence). CDR3 sequence: CASSFAATDTQYF. CDR3 coding DNA: TGTGCCAGCAGCTTCGCGGCGACAGATACGCAGTATTTT. The full variable domain, in which reference TRBV7-9 and TRBJ2-3 provide the parts outside the CDR3, is DTGVSQNPRHKITKRGQNVTFRCDPISEHNRLYWYRQTLGQGPEFLTYFQNEAQLEKSRLLSDRFSAERPKGSFSTLEIQRTEQGDSAMYLCASSFAATDTQYFGPGTRLTVL.

CDR3 bases: TGTGCCAGCAGGGTCGGTGACTCCTACGAGCAGTACTTC. This encodes CASRVGDSYEQYF. The V call is TRBV2, the J call TRBJ2-7; D uncertain. Germline assignment: CDR1 SNHLY and CDR2 FYNNEI. The germline V and J ends were trimmed by 6 bases and 0 bases, with 9 bases remaining between them. The CDR3 runs 13 residues.

The J gene is TRBJ1-2, the V gene TRBV4-3, with D possibly being TRBD1 (5 bases). The V end lost 1 base, the J end lost 7 bases, and 10 bases lay between the germline ends. CDR1 and CDR2 from the germline V gene are LGHNA and YSLEER. The CDR3 loop spans 13 amino acids. The CDR3 nucleotides are TGCGCCAGCAGCCAAGGGGGCCACAGTGGCTACACCTTC. It translates to CASSQGGHSGYTF.

V gene TRBV11-2 combines with J gene TRBJ2-1, with 9 bases matching TRBD2. The CDR3 totals 14 residues. The V gene end was trimmed by 6 bases and the J gene end by 9 bases; junction bases not matched to a gene: 9. Per germline, CDR1 SGHAT and CDR2 FQNNGV. The CDR3 loop is CASSSAGGGGEQFF. The DNA of the CDR3 is TGTGCCAGCAGTTCAGCGGGAGGCGGGGGTGAGCAGTTCTTC.

CDR3 in DNA: TGTGCCAGCACCACCTCCCTGACAGAGAACACTGAAGCTTTCTTT. Translating gives CASTTSLTENTEAFF. The rearrangement uses TRBV9 and TRBJ1-1; possible D gene TRBD1, 5 bases. The CDR3 is made up of 15 amino acids. Deletions cut 6 bases from V and 1 base from J, with 16 bases between. Germline V gene sequence: CDR1 SGDLS, CDR2 YYNGEE.

The rearrangement uses TRBV27 and TRBJ1-4; D might be TRBD1 (6 bases). Germline CDR1 and CDR2: MNHEY and SMNVEV (reference sequence). V was cut by 7 bases and J by 3 bases, with 18 bases left in between. The CDR3 has 16 amino acids. This CDR3 reads CASMSLGRGPNEKLFF. CDR3 sequence (DNA): TGTGCCAGCATGAGTTTGGGCAGGGGACCTAATGAAAAACTGTTTTTT.

The chain recombines TRBV19 with TRBJ1-1; tentatively, D is TRBD1 (6 bases). Germline V CDR1 and CDR2: LNHDA, SQIVND (reference sequence). V was clipped by 2 bases and J by 5 bases, with 12 bases between them. The CDR3 extends over 14 amino acids. The CDR3 bases are TGTGCCAGTAGTATAATAACAGGGTGGACTGAAGCTTTCTTT. Translating it yields CASSIITGWTEAFF.

Details on this clone: At the DNA level, this CDR3 is encoded by other sequences in the same sample as well. The CDR3 reads CASSSGLAGTDTQYF. The DNA for the CDR3 is TGTGCCAGCAGCTCGGGACTAGCGGGGACAGATACGCAGTATTTT. This chain uses TRBV7-9 with TRBJ2-3, with 13 bases that match TRBD2. Unmatched junction bases numbered 1, after V lost 4 bases and J lost 3 bases. From germline, CDR1 is SEHNR and CDR2 FQNEAQ (reference sequence). This CDR3 spans 15 amino acids.

Note on this clone: The junction shows a germline mismatch at one end, possibly a read error. This chain links TRBV7-7 with TRBJ2-5, with D perhaps TRBD1 or TRBD2 (6 bases each). Germline CDR1 SSHAT, CDR2 FNYEAQ (reference sequence). This CDR3 spans 15 amino acids. CDR3 region: CASSLGGGREETQYF. In DNA, the CDR3 is TGTGCTAGCAGCTTAGGAGGGGGTAGAGAGGAGACCCAGTACTTC. The full variable domain, completed using reference TRBV7-7 and TRBJ2-5, is GAGVSQSPRYKVTKRGQDVTLRCDPISSHATLYWYQQALGQGPEFLTYFNYEAQPDKSGLPSDRFSAERPEGSISTLTIQRTEQRDSAMYRCASSLGGGREETQYFGPGTRLLVL.

The chain links TRBV5-1 to TRBJ1-4; no clear D. The V end lost 1 base, the J end lost 3 bases, and 7 bases lay between the germline ends. The CDR3 loop spans 14 amino acids. Germline CDR1 SGHRS, CDR2 YFSETQ. CDR3 DNA: TGCGCCAGCAGCTTGATAACGGCTAATGAAAAACTGTTTTTT. Protein sequence: CASSLITANEKLFF.

The rearrangement links TRBV9 to TRBJ2-2; tentative D call: TRBD1 (5 bases). Germline values: CDR1 SGDLS, CDR2 YYNGEE. V lost 3 bases, J lost 1 base, and 22 bases lay in between. The CDR3 spans 19 residues. Here the CDR3 reads CASSAEKAGFQGNTGELFF. The CDR3 DNA follows: TGTGCCAGCAGCGCCGAGAAAGCTGGGTTTCAGGGGAACACCGGGGAGCTGTTTTTT.